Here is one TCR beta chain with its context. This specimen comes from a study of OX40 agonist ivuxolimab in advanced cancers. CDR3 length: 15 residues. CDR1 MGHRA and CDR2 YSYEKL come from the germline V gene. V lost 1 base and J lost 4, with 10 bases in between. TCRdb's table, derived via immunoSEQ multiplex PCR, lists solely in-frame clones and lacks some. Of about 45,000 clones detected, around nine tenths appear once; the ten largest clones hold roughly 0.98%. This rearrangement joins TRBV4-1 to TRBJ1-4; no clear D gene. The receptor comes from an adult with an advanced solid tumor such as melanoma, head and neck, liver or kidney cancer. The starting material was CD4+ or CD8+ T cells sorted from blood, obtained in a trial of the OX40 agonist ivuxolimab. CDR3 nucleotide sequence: TGCGCCAGCAGCCAAGGGGGTGGGAGTAATGAAAAACTGTTTTTT. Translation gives CASSQGGGSNEKLFF.